This T cell receptor (beta chain) was obtained from a study of T-cell memory formation after mild COVID-19. Findings and limits, study-wide: Pre-infection memory held some responding clones, suggesting pre-existing cross-reactive T cells responded.

Trimming stripped 5 bases from V and 4 bases from J, with 11 bases between. This CDR3 is 14 amino acids long. A few counts support this clonotype. The antigen remains unidentified. One entry per CDR3 protein results from TCRdb running MiXCR on the 5' RACE reads. The sample carries a few hundred thousand distinct CDR3 sequences, roughly 14% recorded once. This clonotype was obtained from a man aged 18 to 35 who had mild COVID-19 (a few samples of this study predate the infection). Cell type and time point are not known. The chain combines TRBV12-3 or TRBV12-4 with TRBJ2-2; weak D call: TRBD1 (6 bases). Sequenced input: PBMCs or a T cell subset sorted from them (not recorded which). The CDR3 sequence: CASSTTGRTGELFF. For the CDR3, the DNA is TGTGCCAGCAGTACGACAGGTCGCACCGGGGAGCTGTTTTTT.